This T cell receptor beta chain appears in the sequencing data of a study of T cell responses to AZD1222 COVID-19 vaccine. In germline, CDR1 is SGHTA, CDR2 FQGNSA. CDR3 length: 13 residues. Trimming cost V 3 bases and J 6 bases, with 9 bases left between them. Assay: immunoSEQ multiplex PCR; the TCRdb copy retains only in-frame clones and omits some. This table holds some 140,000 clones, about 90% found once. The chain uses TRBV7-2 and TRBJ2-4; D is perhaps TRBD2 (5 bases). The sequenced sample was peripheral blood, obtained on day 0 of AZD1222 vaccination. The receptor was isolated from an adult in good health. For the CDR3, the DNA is TGTGCCAGCAGCTTGGAACGGGGAAACATTCAGTACTTC. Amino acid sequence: CASSLERGNIQYF.